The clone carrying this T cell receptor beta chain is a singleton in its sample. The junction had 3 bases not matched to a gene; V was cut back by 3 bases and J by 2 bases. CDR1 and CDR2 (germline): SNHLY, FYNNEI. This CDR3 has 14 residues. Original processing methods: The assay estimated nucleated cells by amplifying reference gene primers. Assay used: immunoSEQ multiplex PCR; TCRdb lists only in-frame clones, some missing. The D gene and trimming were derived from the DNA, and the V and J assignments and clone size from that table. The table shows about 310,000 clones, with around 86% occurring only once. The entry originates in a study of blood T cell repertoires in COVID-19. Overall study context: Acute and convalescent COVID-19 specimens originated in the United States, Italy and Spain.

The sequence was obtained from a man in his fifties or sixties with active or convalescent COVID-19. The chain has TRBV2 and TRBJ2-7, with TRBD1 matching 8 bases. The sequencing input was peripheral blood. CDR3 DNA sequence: TGTGCCAGCAGTGATGACAGGGGCGCCTACGAGCAGTACTTC. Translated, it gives CASSDDRGAYEQYF. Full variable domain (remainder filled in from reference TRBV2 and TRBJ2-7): EPEVTQTPSHQVTQMGQEVILRCVPISNHLYFYWYRQILGQKVEFLVSFYNNEISEKSEIFDDQFSVERPDGSNFTLKIRSTKLEDSAMYFCASSDDRGAYEQYFGPGTRLTVT.